This entry lists 13 T cell receptor beta chains sequenced from one sample in a study of beta chain features in type 1 diabetes. Reverse transcribing all isolated RNA meant expressed TCRB transcripts were sequenced. Sequenced by immunoSEQ multiplex PCR; TCRdb stores in-frame clones only, minus some. The table records around 430,000 clones, 30% of them present only once. Input material: naive CD4+ T cells from blood. The receptors derive from a man aged 18 to 30 in good health.

This chain's CDR3 is CASSVSGRGSNEQFF. The CDR3 nucleotides are TGTGCCAGCAGCGTTAGCGGGAGAGGCTCCAATGAGCAGTTCTTC. J is TRBJ2-1 and V is TRBV9, with 9 bases aligning to TRBD2. The CDR3 loop spans 15 amino acids. Germline lookup yields CDR1 SGDLS and CDR2 YYNGEE. V shed 2 bases, J shed 6 bases, and the junction held 6 bases outside the gene matches. Complete variable domain (other parts from reference TRBV9 and TRBJ2-1): DSGVTQTPKHLITATGQRVTLRCSPRSGDLSVYWYQQSLDQGLQFLIQYYNGEERAKGNILERFSAQQFPDLHSELNLSSLELGDSALYFCASSVSGRGSNEQFFGPGTRLTVL.

This clone came up a few times. V is TRBV7-9 and J is TRBJ2-1; D not resolved. CDR3 length: 15 residues. V shed 5 bases and J shed 7 bases, with 18 bases lying between them. CDR1 and CDR2 from the germline V gene are SEHNR and FQNEAQ (reference sequence). CDR3 bases: TGTGCCAGCAGCCCCTTGAACTCGTTTCGAAATGAGCAGTTCTTC. Protein sequence: CASSPLNSFRNEQFF.

The CDR3 loop is CAWGVQYNEQFF. Written as DNA, the CDR3 is TGTGCCTGGGGGGTCCAATACAATGAGCAGTTCTTC. V and J are TRBV30 and TRBJ2-1; D is unresolved. Trimming shortened V by 5 bases and J by 4 bases, and 9 bases separated the two germline ends. Germline-derived CDR1 and CDR2 are GTSNPN and SVGIG (reference sequence). This CDR3 has 12 amino acids.

This clone was found a few times. The V call is TRBV4-3, the J call TRBJ2-1; 12 bases align to TRBD1. The CDR3 has 16 amino acids. V was clipped by 3 bases and J by 8 bases; unmatched bases: 8. CDR1 and CDR2 from the germline V gene are LGHNA and YSLEER. The CDR3 DNA is TGCGCCAGCAGCCACCACGGGACAGGGGGCCGGGATGAGCAGTTCTTC. The encoded protein is CASSHHGTGGRDEQFF.

This clone was detected only a few times. The chain joins TRBV29-1 to TRBJ2-5, with 7 bases identical to TRBD1. The CDR3 runs 13 residues. Germline V CDR1 and CDR2: SQVTM, ANQGSEA. V lost 2 bases, J lost 4 bases, and 4 bases stayed unmatched. The DNA of the CDR3 is TGCAGCGTTGAAACCTCAGGGGGAGAGACCCAGTACTTC. Its protein product is CSVETSGGETQYF.

This clone was recorded a few times. This chain connects TRBV7-2 to TRBJ2-5; possible D gene TRBD1, 5 bases. The V end lost 4 bases, the J end lost 9 bases, and 12 bases lay between the germline ends. CDR1 and CDR2 from the germline V gene are SGHTA and FQGNSA. This CDR3 spans 12 amino acids. The CDR3 loop reads CASSSTARAQYF. The CDR3 DNA sequence: TGTGCCAGCAGCTCCACAGCCAGGGCCCAGTACTTC.

The chain recombines TRBV29-1 with TRBJ1-4; D may be TRBD1 (6 bases). From germline, CDR1 is SQVTM and CDR2 ANQGSEA. The CDR3 consists of 14 residues. With 6 bases removed from V and 8 bases from J, the gap between germline ends came to 19 bases. The CDR3 DNA follows: TGCAGCGTCGCGGCCTTGGGGGCGGAGGAAAAACTGTTTTTT. It specifies CSVAALGAEEKLFF.

The rearrangement uses TRBV6-5 and TRBJ2-7; 8 positions agree with TRBD2. The V gene's germline CDR1 is MNHEY and CDR2 SVGAGI. This CDR3 region has 11 residues. V lost 9 bases and J lost 6; bases outside the gene matches: 4. The CDR3 region is CASGTSTEQYF. The CDR3 DNA reads TGTGCCAGTGGGACTAGTACCGAGCAGTACTTC.

This clone has just a few counts. The rearrangement links TRBV6-5 to TRBJ2-5; 9 bases fit TRBD1. Germline values: CDR1 MNHEY, CDR2 SVGAGI. There are 16 residues in the CDR3. The junction had 8 bases not matched to a gene; V was cut back by 2 bases and J by 4 bases. CDR3 residues: CASSYTGTGIIETQYF. CDR3 nucleotide sequence: TGTGCCAGCAGTTACACAGGGACAGGGATTATAGAGACCCAGTACTTC.

The chain carries TRBV30 and TRBJ1-1; D gene unclear. CDR1 and CDR2 from the germline V gene are GTSNPN and SVGIG (reference sequence). The CDR3 is 14 residues long. V was shortened by 3 bases and J by 0 bases, with 11 bases between the two germline ends. The CDR3 DNA follows: TGTGCCTGGAGCCAAAACCAGGTGAACACTGAAGCTTTCTTT. Encoded protein: CAWSQNQVNTEAFF.

The table lists this clone with a few counts. An end of the junction does not agree with germline; a read error may underlie this. The chain has TRBV30 and TRBJ2-7; D remains unclear. The CDR3 loop spans 12 amino acids. Germline CDR1 is GTSNPN and CDR2 is SVGIG (reference sequence). For the CDR3, the DNA is TGTGCCTGGAGTCGGGTTTCCTCCGAGCAGTACTTC. Its protein product is CAWSRVSSEQYF.

This chain links TRBV4-3 with TRBJ2-3; D is unresolved. Trimming removed 1 base at V and 2 bases at J, with 13 bases between. The CDR3 consists of 16 residues. CDR1 and CDR2 (germline): LGHNA, YSLEER. This CDR3 reads CASSQAPPEATDTQYF. In DNA, the CDR3 is TGCGCCAGCAGCCAAGCCCCCCCGGAAGCCACAGATACGCAGTATTTT.

In its sample, this clone was seen a few times. This rearrangement joins TRBV7-2 to TRBJ2-3; TRBD2 agrees at 9 bases. The CDR3 totals 12 residues. Germline V gene data show CDR1 as SGHTA and CDR2 as FQGNSA. V lost 2 bases, J lost 10 bases, and 1 base stayed unmatched. CDR3 bases: TGTGCCAGCAGCTTACAGCGGGAGGCGCAGTATTTT. The encoded protein is CASSLQREAQYF.